This T cell receptor (beta chain) originates from a study of cytotoxic CD8 clonotypes in ibrutinib-treated CLL. Profiling relied on immunoSEQ multiplex PCR, and the TCRdb table lists in-frame clones only, not all of them. The data contain 50,000 or so clones, roughly 83% of them singletons. The CDR3 has 13 amino acids. Trimming stripped 4 bases from V and 8 bases from J, with 11 bases between. CDR1 is SGHTA and CDR2 is FQGNSA in the germline V gene. The TCR comes from a human donor with chronic lymphocytic leukemia. J is TRBJ1-4 and V is TRBV7-2; tentatively, D is TRBD1 (5 bases). The input for sequencing was PBMCs, taken after 24 months of ibrutinib treatment. The CDR3 sequence is CASSWLGEEKLFF. The CDR3 coding sequence is TGTGCCAGCAGCTGGCTGGGGGAAGAAAAACTGTTTTTT.